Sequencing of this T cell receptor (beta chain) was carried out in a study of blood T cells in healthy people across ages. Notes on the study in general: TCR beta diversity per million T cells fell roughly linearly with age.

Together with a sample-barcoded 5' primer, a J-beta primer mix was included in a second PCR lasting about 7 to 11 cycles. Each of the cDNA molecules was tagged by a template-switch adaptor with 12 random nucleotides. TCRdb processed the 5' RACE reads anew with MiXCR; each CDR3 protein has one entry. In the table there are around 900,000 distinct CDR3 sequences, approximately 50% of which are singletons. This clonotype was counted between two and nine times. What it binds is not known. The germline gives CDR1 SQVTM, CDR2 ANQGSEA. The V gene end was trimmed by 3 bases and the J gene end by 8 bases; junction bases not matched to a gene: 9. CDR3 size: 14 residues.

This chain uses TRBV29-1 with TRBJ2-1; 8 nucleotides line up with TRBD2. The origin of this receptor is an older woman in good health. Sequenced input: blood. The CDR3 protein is CSVDPRLAGDEQFF. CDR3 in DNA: TGCAGCGTTGACCCGAGGCTAGCGGGTGATGAGCAGTTCTTC.